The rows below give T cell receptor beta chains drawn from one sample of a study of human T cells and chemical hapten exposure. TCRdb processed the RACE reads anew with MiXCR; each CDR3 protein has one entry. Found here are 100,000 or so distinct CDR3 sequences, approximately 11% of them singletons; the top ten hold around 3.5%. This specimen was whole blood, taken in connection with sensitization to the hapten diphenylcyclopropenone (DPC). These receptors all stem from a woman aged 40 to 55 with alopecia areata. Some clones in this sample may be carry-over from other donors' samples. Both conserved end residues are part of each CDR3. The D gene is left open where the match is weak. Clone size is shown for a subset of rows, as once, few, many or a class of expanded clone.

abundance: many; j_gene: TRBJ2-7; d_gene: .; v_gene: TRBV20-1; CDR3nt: TGCAGTGCAACCGACACTCAGAGCTCCTACGAGCAGTACTTC; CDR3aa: CSATDTQSSYEQYF
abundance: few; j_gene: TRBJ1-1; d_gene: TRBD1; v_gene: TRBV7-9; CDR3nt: TGTGCCAGCGGGATAGGGACAGCGAACACTGAAGCTTTCTTT; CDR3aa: CASGIGTANTEAFF
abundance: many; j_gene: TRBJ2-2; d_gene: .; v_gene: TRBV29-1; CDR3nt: TGCAGCGCCTGTGCAGTGCCAGAGAACACCGGGGAGCTGTTTTTT; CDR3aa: CSACAVPENTGELFF
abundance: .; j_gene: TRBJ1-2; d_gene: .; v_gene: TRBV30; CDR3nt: TGTGCCAAGATAGGGCTTGGCGGCTACACCTTC; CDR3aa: CAKIGLGGYTF
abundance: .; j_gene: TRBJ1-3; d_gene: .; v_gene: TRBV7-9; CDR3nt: TGTGCCAGCAGCTTAGGCTCTGGAAACACCATATATTTT; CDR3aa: CASSLGSGNTIYF
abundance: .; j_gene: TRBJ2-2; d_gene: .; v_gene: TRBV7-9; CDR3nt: TGTGCCAGCAAAACAGAGACTTTTGGCGGGGAGCTGTTTTTT; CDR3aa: CASKTETFGGELFF
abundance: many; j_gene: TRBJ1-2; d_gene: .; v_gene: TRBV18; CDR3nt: TGTGCCAGCTCACCAGACAGTAACTATGGCTACACCTTC; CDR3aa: CASSPDSNYGYTF
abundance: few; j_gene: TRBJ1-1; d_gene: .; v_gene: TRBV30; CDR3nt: TGTGCCTGGAGTGTACTGGTGGCCACTGAAGCTTTCTTT; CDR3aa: CAWSVLVATEAFF
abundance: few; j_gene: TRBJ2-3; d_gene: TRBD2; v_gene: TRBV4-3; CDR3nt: TGCGCCAGCAGCCAAGGAGGTGGGGGGGGTCACAGCACAGATACGCAGTATTTT; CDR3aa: CASSQGGGGGHSTDTQYF
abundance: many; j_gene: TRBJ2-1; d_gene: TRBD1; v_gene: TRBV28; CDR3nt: TGTGCCAGCAGTTACCCCCCCGCGGGACAGGCTAATTACAATGAGCAGTTCTTC; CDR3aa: CASSYPPAGQANYNEQFF
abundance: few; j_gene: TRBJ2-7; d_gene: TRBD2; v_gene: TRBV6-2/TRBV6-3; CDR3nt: TGTGCCAGCTCCCTTACCGGCGGGGGGGCCTACGAGCAGTACTTC; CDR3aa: CASSLTGGGAYEQYF
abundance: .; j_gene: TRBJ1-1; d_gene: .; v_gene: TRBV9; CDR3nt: TGTGCCAGCAGCGTAGCAGGGATGAACACTGAAGCTTTCTTT; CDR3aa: CASSVAGMNTEAFF
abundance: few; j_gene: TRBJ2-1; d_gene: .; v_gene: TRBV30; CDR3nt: TGTGCCTGGACCCCACAGGGAACGTTGAATGAGCAGTTCTTC; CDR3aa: CAWTPQGTLNEQFF
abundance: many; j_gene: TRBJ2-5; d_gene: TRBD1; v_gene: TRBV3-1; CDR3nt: TGTGCCAGCAGCCTTTCAGGGGGCTACGGAGAGACCCAGTACTTC; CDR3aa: CASSLSGGYGETQYF
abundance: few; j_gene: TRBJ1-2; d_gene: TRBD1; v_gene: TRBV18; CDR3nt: TGTGCCAGCTCACTTGTTCAGGGGGCGGACTATGGCTACACCTTC; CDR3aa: CASSLVQGADYGYTF
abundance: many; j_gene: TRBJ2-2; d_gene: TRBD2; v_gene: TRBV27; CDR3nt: TGTGCCAGCAGCCTCCCGGGGGGGCCGAGCGGGGAGCTGTTTTTT; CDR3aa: CASSLPGGPSGELFF
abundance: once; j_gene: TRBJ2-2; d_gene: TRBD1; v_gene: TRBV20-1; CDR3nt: TGCAGTGCCACCAGTGGACAGGGGAGGACCGGGGAGCTGTTTTTT; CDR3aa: CSATSGQGRTGELFF
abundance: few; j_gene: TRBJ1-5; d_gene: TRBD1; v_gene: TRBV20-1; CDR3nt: TGCAGTGCTGGTAGACAGGGGGCTGGGGGCAATCAGCCCCAGCATTTT; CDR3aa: CSAGRQGAGGNQPQHF
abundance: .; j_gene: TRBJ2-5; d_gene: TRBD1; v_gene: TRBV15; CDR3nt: TGTGCCACCAGCGATGCCGGGACAGTCCAAGAGACCCAGTACTTC; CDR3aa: CATSDAGTVQETQYF
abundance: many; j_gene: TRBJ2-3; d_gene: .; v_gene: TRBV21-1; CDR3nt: TGTGCCAGCAGCAAAGTAAGGGGACAGTGCACAGATACGCAGTATTTT; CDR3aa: CASSKVRGQCTDTQYF
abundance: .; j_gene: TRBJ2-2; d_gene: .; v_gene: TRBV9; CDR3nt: TGTGCCAGCAGCCCCACCGGCGGGGGGGAGCTGTTTTTT; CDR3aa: CASSPTGGGELFF
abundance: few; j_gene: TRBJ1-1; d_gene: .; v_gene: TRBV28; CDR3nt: TGTGCCAGCAGTCCGTGGGATTCCCTTGTTTTGGGGGGGGACACTGAAGCTTTCTTT; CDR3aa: CASSPWDSLVLGGDTEAFF
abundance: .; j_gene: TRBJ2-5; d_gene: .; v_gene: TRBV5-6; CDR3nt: TGTGCCAGCAGCTTTGGAGGAGGGAAAGAGACCCAGTACTTC; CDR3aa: CASSFGGGKETQYF
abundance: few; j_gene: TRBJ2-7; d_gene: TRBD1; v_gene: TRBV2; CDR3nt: TGTGCCAGCAGCACCGGGACAGTAACCTACGAGCAGTACTTC; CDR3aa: CASSTGTVTYEQYF
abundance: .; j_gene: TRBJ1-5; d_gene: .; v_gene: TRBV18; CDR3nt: TGTGCCAGCTCACCAAATCCGGGACAGCCCCAGCATTTT; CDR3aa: CASSPNPGQPQHF
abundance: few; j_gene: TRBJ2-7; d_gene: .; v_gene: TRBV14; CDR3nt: TGTGCCAGCAGCCAAGATAGTGGAATACCCCTCGAGCAGTACTTC; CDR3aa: CASSQDSGIPLEQYF
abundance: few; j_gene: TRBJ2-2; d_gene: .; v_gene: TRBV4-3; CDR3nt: TGCGCCAGCAGCCAAGAGAACGGTTACAACACCGGGGAGCTGTTTTTT; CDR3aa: CASSQENGYNTGELFF
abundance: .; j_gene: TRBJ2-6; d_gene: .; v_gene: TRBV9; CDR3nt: TGTGCCAGCGCTGGGGCCAACGTCCTGACTTTC; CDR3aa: CASAGANVLTF
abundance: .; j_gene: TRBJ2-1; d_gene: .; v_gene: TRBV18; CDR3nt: TGTGCCAGCTCACCAATTCAGGGGATCGATGAGCAGTTCTTC; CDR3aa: CASSPIQGIDEQFF
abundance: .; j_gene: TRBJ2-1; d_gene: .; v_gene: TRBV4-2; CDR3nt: TGTGCCAGCAGCCCTAGGAACAATGAGCAGTTCTTC; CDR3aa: CASSPRNNEQFF
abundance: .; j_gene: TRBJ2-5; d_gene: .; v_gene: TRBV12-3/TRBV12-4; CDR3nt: TGTGCCAGCAGCCGAACCGGAGAGACCCAGTACTTC; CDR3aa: CASSRTGETQYF
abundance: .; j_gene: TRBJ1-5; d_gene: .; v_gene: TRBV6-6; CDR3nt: TGTGCCAGCAGCCACATAGGGGCAAACAATCAGCCCCAGCATTTT; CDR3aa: CASSHIGANNQPQHF
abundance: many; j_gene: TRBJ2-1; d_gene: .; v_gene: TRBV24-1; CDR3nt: TGTGCCACCAGTGGGTTAGCGGTTAACAATGAGCAGTTCTTC; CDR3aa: CATSGLAVNNEQFF
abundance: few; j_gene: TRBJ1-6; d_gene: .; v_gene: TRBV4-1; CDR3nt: TGCGCCAGCAGCCAACGGACAGAGACTAATTCACCCCTCCACTTT; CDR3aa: CASSQRTETNSPLHF
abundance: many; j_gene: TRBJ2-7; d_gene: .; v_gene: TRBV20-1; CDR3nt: TGCAGTGCTGCCGGACCCTATCAGACCTACGAGCAGTACTTC; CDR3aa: CSAAGPYQTYEQYF
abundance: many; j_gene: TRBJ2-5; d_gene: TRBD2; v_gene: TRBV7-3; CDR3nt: TGTGCCAGCAGCTTGACTAGCGGGGGGTCAGGGACCCAGTACTTC; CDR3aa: CASSLTSGGSGTQYF
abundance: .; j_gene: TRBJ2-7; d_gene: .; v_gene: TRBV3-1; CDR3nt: TGTGCCAGCAGCCCTCGAGGGCTACCCGAAACCTACGAGCAGTACTTC; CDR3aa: CASSPRGLPETYEQYF
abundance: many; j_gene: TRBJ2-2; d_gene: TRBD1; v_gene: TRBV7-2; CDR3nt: TGTGCCAGCAGCTGGGACAGGGGGTTCGGCGGGGAGCTGTTTTTT; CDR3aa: CASSWDRGFGGELFF
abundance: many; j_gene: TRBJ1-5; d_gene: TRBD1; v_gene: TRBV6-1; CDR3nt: TGTGCCAGCAGGCAGACAGGGAGCAATCAGCCCCAGCATTTT; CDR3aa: CASRQTGSNQPQHF
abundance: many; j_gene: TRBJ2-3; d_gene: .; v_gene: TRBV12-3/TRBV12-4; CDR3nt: TGTGCCAGCAGTTTCGCGCGAACAGATACGCAGTATTTT; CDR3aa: CASSFARTDTQYF
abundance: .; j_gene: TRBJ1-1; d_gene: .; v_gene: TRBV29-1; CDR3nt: TGCAGCGTTGCGTGGACTGAAGCTTTCTTT; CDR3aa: CSVAWTEAFF
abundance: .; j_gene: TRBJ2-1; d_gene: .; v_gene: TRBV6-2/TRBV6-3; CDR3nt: TGTGCCAGCAGTCTAAGGGGGGAGGAGTTCTTC; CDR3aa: CASSLRGEEFF
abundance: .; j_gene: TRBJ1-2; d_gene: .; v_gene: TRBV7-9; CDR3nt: TGTGCCAGCAGCTTAGCGTTCCCTTTCTCCGGCTACACCTTC; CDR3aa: CASSLAFPFSGYTF
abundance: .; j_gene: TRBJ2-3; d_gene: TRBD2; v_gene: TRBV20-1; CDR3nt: TGCAGTGCTAGCGGGGGGGCGGTGATAGATACGCAGTATTTT; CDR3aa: CSASGGAVIDTQYF
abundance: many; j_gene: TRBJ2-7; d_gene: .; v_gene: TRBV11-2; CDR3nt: TGTGCCAGCAGCTTAGGAGGGGGAGGGGTGCGAACCTACGAGCAGTACTTC; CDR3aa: CASSLGGGGVRTYEQYF
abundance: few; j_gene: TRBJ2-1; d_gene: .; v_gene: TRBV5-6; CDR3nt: TGTGCCAGCACCCATTTTTCGGGCCCCTTCTACAATGAGCAGTTCTTC; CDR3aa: CASTHFSGPFYNEQFF
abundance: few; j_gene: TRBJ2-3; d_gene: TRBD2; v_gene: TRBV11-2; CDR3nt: TGTGCCAGCAGCTTAGCTTCGGCCGGCGGGAGGACAGATACGCAGTATTTT; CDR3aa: CASSLASAGGRTDTQYF